This T cell receptor beta chain was retrieved from a study of CD8+ T cells in alopecia areata. About the study: Skin-grafted approximately 6-10-week-old female C3H/HeJ mice received tissue from 6-12-month-old C3H/HeJ donors with spontaneous alopecia.

General study findings and limits: Higher clonality was seen in lesional scalp than in normal scalp, especially in alopecia totalis/universalis. Against the mouse data, patients shared TCRs less clearly, possibly for HLA reasons.

The CDR3 contains 15 residues. CDR1 NNHDY and CDR2 SYVADS come from the germline V gene. Extraction and reverse transcription of RNA yielded cDNA as the sequencing template. Sequencing was performed with immunoSEQ multiplex PCR; in TCRdb, only in-frame clones are kept and a portion is missing. This sample carries around 100,000 clones, none of them present only once. As regards this clone: Antigen: not known. Gene names and germline match the mouse. The read falls 4 residues short of the CDR3 end, and the missing part is taken from the germline J gene.

The receptor's source is a C3H/HeJ mouse with alopecia areata. For the strain, the MHC haplotype given is H2-k. The sequenced sample was lesional skin. V gene TRBV13-3 combines with J gene TRBJ2-7; D might be TRBD2 (6 bases). Incomplete CDR3 DNA: TGTGCCAGCAGTGATGCGCTGGGGCGGTTATAT. This sequence encodes CASSDALGRLY. The whole CDR3 protein reads CASSDALGRLYEQYF.